The 6 T cell receptor beta chains presented below share a single source sample, sequenced in a study of T cell responses to AZD1222 COVID-19 vaccine. The method was immunoSEQ multiplex PCR; TCRdb's version includes in-frame clones alone and lacks a portion of them. Of around 130,000 clones in the sample, 89% were seen once. The sequences come from peripheral blood, collected 28 days after the second AZD1222 dose. All receptors come from an adult who received the AZD1222 COVID-19 vaccine.

This rearrangement joins TRBV18 to TRBJ2-7; TRBD2 matches at 8 bases. CDR3 length: 16 amino acids. V lost 0 bases and J lost 6; bases outside the gene matches: 10. Germline V CDR1 and CDR2: KGHSH, LQKENI. In DNA form, the CDR3 reads TGTGCCAGCTCACCACCGACCGGGAGGGCCCTAGTCGAGCAGTACTTC. This encodes CASSPPTGRALVEQYF. Combining the CDR3 with reference TRBV18 and TRBJ2-7 gives the whole variable domain NAGVMQNPRHLVRRRGQEARLRCSPMKGHSHVYWYRQLPEEGLKFMVYLQKENIIDESGMPKERFSAEFPKEGPSILRIQQVVRGDSAAYFCASSPPTGRALVEQYFGPGTRLTVT.

The chain combines TRBV6-5 with TRBJ2-1, with a possible D match to TRBD1 (5 bases). This CDR3 is 16 amino acids long. Trimming stripped 2 bases from V and 0 bases from J, with 11 bases between. Germline CDR1 MNHEY, CDR2 SVGAGI. Here the CDR3 reads CASSYPGHSSYNEQFF. The CDR3 DNA is TGTGCCAGCAGTTACCCCGGACATAGCTCCTACAATGAGCAGTTCTTC.

Only one count was recorded for this clone. The chain has TRBV19 and TRBJ2-1, with TRBD2 matching 8 bases. V shed 5 bases, J shed 8 bases, and the junction held 17 bases outside the gene matches. This CDR3 has 17 residues. Per germline, CDR1 LNHDA and CDR2 SQIVND (reference sequence). CDR3 loop: CASSSLRTGGAGYEQFF. CDR3 coding DNA: TGTGCCAGTAGTTCCCTCCGCACCGGGGGGGCAGGCTATGAGCAGTTCTTC.

This clone has just one count. The V and J genes are TRBV27 and TRBJ1-6, with TRBD1 matching 9 bases. The V segment lost 3 bases and the J segment 10 bases; nucleotides outside the gene matches: 4. This CDR3 spans 14 amino acids. Germline V gives CDR1 MNHEY, CDR2 SMNVEV (reference sequence). The CDR3 sequence: CASSFTGGGSPLHF. DNA of the CDR3: TGTGCCAGCAGTTTTACAGGGGGCGGATCACCCCTCCACTTT.

To note about this clone: The same CDR3 can be traced to other DNA sequences in this sample. The CDR3 reads CASSLEGYREQYF. CDR3 sequence (DNA): TGTGCCAGCAGTCTAGAGGGGTATCGGGAGCAGTACTTC. The rearrangement joins TRBV12-3 or TRBV12-4 to TRBJ2-7, with D possibly called TRBD1 or TRBD2 (5 bases each). The CDR3 loop spans 13 amino acids. V was shortened by 5 bases and J by 7 bases, with 15 bases between the two germline ends.

The J gene is TRBJ1-1, the V gene TRBV9, with D possibly TRBD1 on 5 matching bases. Germline V lookup: CDR1 SGDLS, CDR2 YYNGEE. The CDR3 covers 15 residues. Trimming stripped 4 bases from V and 4 bases from J, with 17 bases between. CDR3 nucleotide sequence: TGTGCCAGCAGCTCCTCCGTGGGGGGAGGCACTGAAGCTTTCTTT. Protein sequence: CASSSSVGGGTEAFF.